The 27 T cell receptor beta chains listed next were all sequenced from one sample in a study of cytomegalovirus exposure and HLA in healthy donors. The primer mix had 60 Vbeta and 13 Jbeta primers. Libraries were prepared by immunoSEQ multiplex PCR; TCRdb keeps only in-frame clonotypes and omits some of them. The table includes 150,000 to 200,000 clones, roughly 70% detected once. The material sequenced was PBMCs. These receptors all stem from a woman aged 40 to 50 in good health and CMV-seropositive.

As regards this clone: The germline gene is not matched at one end of the junction; a read error may be the cause. J is TRBJ1-2 and V is TRBV4-3, with D uncertain. The CDR3 has 13 amino acids. Per the germline V gene, CDR1 is LGHNA and CDR2 is YSLEER. The CDR3 sequence is CASSQGLGYGYPF. The CDR3 DNA sequence: TGCGCCAGCAGCCAAGGCCTAGGCTATGGCTACCCCTTC.

The rearrangement links TRBV6-5 to TRBJ2-3, with 9 bases matching TRBD2. V trimming: 4 bases; J trimming: 7 bases; junction bases outside the gene matches: 12. Germline assignment: CDR1 MNHEY and CDR2 SVGAGI. The CDR3 spans 16 residues. The CDR3 sequence is CASSSGVAGVPYTQYF. The CDR3 DNA follows: TGTGCCAGCAGTTCAGGGGTAGCGGGGGTCCCTTATACGCAGTATTTT.

The CDR3 coding sequence is TGTGCCAGCAGCTTAGGGACAGGGAGGGATGGCTACACCTTC. Translation: CASSLGTGRDGYTF. The chain links TRBV11-2 to TRBJ1-2; 8 nucleotides align to TRBD1. The germline V gene encodes CDR1 SGHAT and CDR2 FQNNGV. Unmatched junction bases numbered 4, after V lost 1 base and J lost 6 bases. CDR3 length: 14 residues.

This clone was seen more than once but under ten times. The junction does not match germline at one end; this may be a read error. The J gene is TRBJ1-4, the V gene TRBV7-9; tentative D call: TRBD1 (5 bases). Germline V gene lookup returns CDR1 SEHNR and CDR2 FQNEAQ (reference sequence). The CDR3 consists of 12 residues. This chain's CDR3 is CSSSRGGEKLFF. The CDR3 DNA reads TGTTCCAGCAGCCGGGGGGGGGAAAAACTGTTTTTT. The full variable domain, completed using reference TRBV7-9 and TRBJ1-4, is DTGVSQNPRHKITKRGQNVTFRCDPISEHNRLYWYRQTLGQGPEFLTYFQNEAQLEKSRLLSDRFSAERPKGSFSTLEIQRTEQGDSAMYLCSSSRGGEKLFFGSGTQLSVL.

J is TRBJ2-2 and V is TRBV28; D is undetermined. The germline V gene encodes CDR1 MDHEN and CDR2 SYDVKM. CDR3 length: 14 amino acids. Between the trimmed V and J ends, which lost 10 bases and 6 bases, there was a span of 18 bases. As DNA, the CDR3 is TGTGCCACTACTAAAGGCGGCACCGCCGGGGAGCTGTTTTTT. Translated, it gives CATTKGGTAGELFF. Full variable domain (remainder filled in from reference TRBV28 and TRBJ2-2): DVKVTQSSRYLVKRTGEKVFLECVQDMDHENMFWYRQDPGLGLRLIYFSYDVKMKEKGDIPEGYSVSREKKERFSLILESASTNQTSMYLCATTKGGTAGELFFGEGSRLTVL.

The chain carries TRBV4-3 and TRBJ1-1; the match to TRBD1 covers 8 bases. Per the germline V gene, CDR1 is LGHNA and CDR2 is YSLEER. CDR3 length equals 14 residues. Trimming removed 4 bases from V and 3 bases from J; junction bases left unmatched: 4. The CDR3: CASSPRQGYTEAFF. The CDR3 region has the DNA TGCGCCAGCAGCCCGAGACAGGGGTACACTGAAGCTTTCTTT.

J is TRBJ1-2 and V is TRBV2; TRBD1 aligns across 9 bases. CDR3 size: 14 residues. Germline V lookup: CDR1 SNHLY, CDR2 FYNNEI. V gave up 9 bases and J gave up 10 bases; unmatched junction bases: 15. The CDR3 sequence: CASEEGTGFTFYTF. The CDR3 DNA follows: TGTGCCAGTGAAGAGGGGACAGGGTTTACATTCTACACCTTC.

This clone was found once. This rearrangement joins TRBV27 to TRBJ1-2; D is perhaps TRBD1 (5 bases). The V and J ends lost 7 bases and 3 bases respectively, with 12 bases between them. Germline CDR1 is MNHEY and CDR2 is SMNVEV (reference sequence). The CDR3 contains 13 residues. The CDR3 nucleotides are TGTGCCAGCAAGGCAGGGTGGGACTATGGCTACACCTTC. This encodes CASKAGWDYGYTF.

The chain couples TRBV7-9 to TRBJ2-7; 9 bases map to TRBD1. The length of the CDR3 is 15 residues. From germline, CDR1 is SEHNR and CDR2 FQNEAQ (reference sequence). V shed 8 bases, J shed 5 bases, and the junction held 13 bases outside the gene matches. The CDR3: CASGARDRASHEQYF. For the CDR3, the DNA is TGTGCCAGCGGCGCGCGGGACAGGGCTAGCCACGAGCAGTACTTC.

The V gene is TRBV7-2, the J gene TRBJ2-7; weak D call: TRBD1 (9 bases). The CDR3 has 15 residues. V lost 6 bases and J lost 1, with 16 bases in between. Germline V gene sequence: CDR1 SGHTA, CDR2 FQGNSA. The CDR3, as DNA: TGTGCCAGCAGAACAGGGGGCGGGGGGTCCTACGAGCAGTACTTC. Translating gives CASRTGGGGSYEQYF.

Note on this clone: One junction end disagrees with the germline gene, perhaps due to a read error. The rearrangement uses TRBV4-2 and TRBJ2-7, with D maybe TRBD2 (7 bases). Germline V lookup: CDR1 LGHNA, CDR2 YNFKEQ. CDR3 length equals 20 residues. CDR3 nucleotides: TGTGCCAGCAGCCAAGAGATTGAGGGCGGGGGCCGACTTAGGCACTACGAGCAGCACTTC. This encodes CASSQEIEGGGRLRHYEQHF.

This clone was detected only a few times. The genes are TRBV18 and TRBJ1-1; D perhaps matches TRBD1 (5 bases). The CDR3 runs to 13 residues. The germline V gene has CDR1 KGHSH and CDR2 LQKENI. Trimming left V 8 bases short and J 1 base short, with 11 bases between. The CDR3, as DNA: TGTGCCAGCGGGGGGGACGGGAACACTGAAGCTTTCTTT. Residues: CASGGDGNTEAFF.

V is TRBV5-1 and J is TRBJ2-1; tentatively, D is TRBD1 (6 bases). The CDR3 sequence is 17 residues long. Germline V gene sequence: CDR1 SGHRS, CDR2 YFSETQ. V dropped 0 bases and J dropped 4 bases, with 17 bases sitting between them. Written as DNA, the CDR3 is TGCGCCAGCAGCTTGGATACGCTATCCGGGACATACAATGAGCAGTTCTTC. Translating it yields CASSLDTLSGTYNEQFF. Filled out from reference TRBV5-1 and TRBJ2-1, the complete variable domain reads KAGVTQTPRYLIKTRGQQVTLSCSPISGHRSVSWYQQTPGQGLQFLFEYFSETQRNKGNFPGRFSGRQFSNSRSEMNVSTLELGDSALYLCASSLDTLSGTYNEQFFGPGTRLTVL.

This sequence joins TRBV6-5 and TRBJ2-7, with a weak D call TRBD1 (5 bases). The CDR3 contains 14 residues. Germline CDR1 is MNHEY and CDR2 is SVGAGI. V was cut by 4 bases and J by 2 bases, with 12 bases left in between. CDR3 sequence: CASSSGHGPYEQYF. The CDR3 bases are TGTGCCAGCAGTTCTGGACACGGACCCTACGAGCAGTACTTC.

This clone was seen only a few times. Other DNA sequences within the sample encode an identical CDR3. The chain carries TRBV6-5 and TRBJ1-2; TRBD1 matches at 11 bases. V trimming: 6 bases; J trimming: 7 bases; junction bases outside the gene matches: 4. The CDR3 length is 13 residues. The germline gives CDR1 MNHEY, CDR2 SVGAGI. The CDR3 loop is CASRLGQGGGYTF. The CDR3 coding sequence is TGTGCCAGCAGGTTGGGACAGGGGGGTGGCTACACCTTC.

The chain links TRBV5-6 to TRBJ2-3; TRBD2 matches 10 bases. V lost 1 base and J lost 5; bases outside the gene matches: 10. In germline, CDR1 is SGHDT, CDR2 YYEEEE. The CDR3 has 17 amino acids. CDR3: CASSLFRAGGPGDTQYF. In DNA form, the CDR3 reads TGTGCCAGCAGCTTGTTCCGAGCGGGGGGGCCTGGAGATACGCAGTATTTT.

This chain connects TRBV7-9 to TRBJ2-5; no firm D call. The J call may not be correct, given that the DNA end is closer to TRBJ2-7. Germline V gene lookup returns CDR1 SEHNR and CDR2 FQNEAQ (reference sequence). The CDR3 has 11 amino acids. CDR3 sequence: CASSLQAEQYF. CDR3 bases: TGTGCCAGCAGCTTACAGGCCGAGCAGTACTTC.

This chain links TRBV7-3 with TRBJ2-1, with TRBD2 matching over 10 bases. The V segment lost 2 bases and the J segment 9 bases; nucleotides outside the gene matches: 19. Germline-derived CDR1 and CDR2 are SGHTA and FQGTGA. The CDR3 has 19 amino acids. CDR3 region: CASSLYSGGATNRGGEQFF. Here the CDR3 DNA reads TGTGCCAGCAGCTTATACAGCGGGGGGGCCACAAACCGGGGGGGTGAGCAGTTCTTC.

Only a few counts were recorded for this clone. The CDR3 bases are TGTGCCAGCAGTTTGGAGACGGCCGGGAACACCATATATTTT. Translating gives CASSLETAGNTIYF. The chain uses TRBV6-5 and TRBJ1-3, with D uncertain. This CDR3 is built from 14 residues. Trimming stripped 4 bases from V and 7 bases from J, with 14 bases between. Germline V gene sequence: CDR1 MNHEY, CDR2 SVGAGI.

The chain couples TRBV5-6 to TRBJ1-4, with D unresolved. Germline CDR1 reads SGHDT; CDR2 reads YYEEEE. CDR3 length equals 13 residues. V was trimmed by 0 bases and J by 8 bases, leaving 8 bases between them. The CDR3 DNA reads as TGTGCCAGCAGCTTGGGGGCTGTCGAAAAACTGTTTTTT. It translates to CASSLGAVEKLFF.

The chain is built from TRBV15 and TRBJ1-3; D call uncertain. In germline, CDR1 is LNHNV, CDR2 YYDKDF (reference sequence). Trimming cost V 3 bases and J 2 bases, with 8 bases left between them. The CDR3 covers 14 residues. The CDR3 here is CATSSRETGNTIYF. CDR3 sequence (DNA): TGTGCCACCAGCAGTCGGGAAACTGGAAACACCATATATTTT. The complete variable domain, with remaining parts taken from reference TRBV15 and TRBJ1-3, reads DAMVIQNPRYQVTQFGKPVTLSCSQTLNHNVMYWYQQKSSQAPKLLFHYYDKDFNNEADTPDNFQSRRPNTSFCFLDIRSPGLGDTAMYLCATSSRETGNTIYFGEGSWLTVV.

This CDR3 is CASSFETGSTGELFF. The CDR3 bases are TGTGCCAGCAGTTTTGAGACAGGGAGCACCGGGGAGCTGTTTTTT. The V and J genes are TRBV6-5 and TRBJ2-2; 7 bases agree with TRBD1. Germline V gives CDR1 MNHEY, CDR2 SVGAGI. V trimming: 4 bases; J trimming: 4 bases; junction bases outside the gene matches: 6. The CDR3 is 15 residues long.

The chain combines TRBV4-3 with TRBJ1-2; TRBD1 aligns across 9 bases. The CDR3 extends over 16 amino acids. The trim removed 2 bases at V and 3 bases at J, leaving 7 bases unmatched. Germline lookup yields CDR1 LGHNA and CDR2 YSLEER. The CDR3 is CASSQKAGTGYYGYTF. In DNA, the CDR3 is TGCGCCAGCAGCCAAAAGGCCGGGACAGGGTACTATGGCTACACCTTC.

This clone has a handful of counts. This chain joins TRBV29-1 and TRBJ1-2; tentatively, D is TRBD1 (5 bases). V gave up 6 bases and J gave up 9 bases, with 14 bases separating them. This CDR3 has 11 residues. CDR1 and CDR2 from the germline V gene are SQVTM and ANQGSEA. Here the CDR3 reads CSVDSTFSYTF. CDR3 sequence (DNA): TGCAGCGTCGACAGTACTTTCAGCTACACCTTC.

In this sample, this clone turned up once. The rearrangement uses TRBV7-9 and TRBJ2-7, with D perhaps matching TRBD2 (7 bases). The V end was cut by 6 bases, the J end by 3 bases, with 15 bases between. CDR1 is SEHNR and CDR2 is FQNEAQ in the germline V gene (reference sequence). This CDR3 is built from 14 residues. The CDR3: CASRSKGGDYEQYF. The CDR3 DNA reads as TGTGCCAGCAGATCTAAAGGGGGGGACTACGAGCAGTACTTC.

The chain combines TRBV28 with TRBJ2-5, with 8 bases lining up with TRBD2. CDR1 and CDR2 from the germline V gene are MDHEN and SYDVKM. V shed 6 bases, J shed 2 bases, and the junction held 14 bases outside the gene matches. This CDR3 is 17 amino acids long. The CDR3 region is CASSPPTASGYQETQYF. The CDR3 DNA follows: TGTGCCAGCAGCCCCCCTACGGCTAGCGGGTATCAAGAGACCCAGTACTTC.

The chain joins TRBV19 to TRBJ1-5; D is unclear. CDR3 length equals 13 residues. The V and J ends lost 3 bases and 7 bases respectively, with 10 bases between them. Germline CDR1 reads LNHDA; CDR2 reads SQIVND (reference sequence). The CDR3, as DNA: TGTGCCAGTAGTATTCAGCTCGGGCAGCCCCAGCATTTT. Translation gives CASSIQLGQPQHF.